Presented here are 21 T cell receptor beta chains from one specimen sequenced in a study of spatial heterogeneity in lung cancer. MiXCR, applied by TCRdb to the 5' RACE reads, yields one record per CDR3 protein. The sample carries nearly 95,000 distinct CDR3 sequences, roughly 21% recorded once. The time point denotes: blood at routine non-recurrence follow-up after resection. Sequenced here: PBMCs, sampled at follow-up. Every receptor here comes from a male donor with early-stage non-small cell lung cancer.

This chain joins TRBV9 and TRBJ1-1; no clear D gene. In germline, CDR1 is SGDLS, CDR2 YYNGEE. Trimming stripped 0 bases from V and 1 base from J, with 7 bases between. The CDR3 length is 14 residues. The CDR3 DNA reads TGTGCCAGCAGCGTAGAGTTGAGGAACACTGAAGCTTTCTTT. Translation gives CASSVELRNTEAFF.

V and J are TRBV20-1 and TRBJ2-5, with 7 bases matching TRBD2. This CDR3 contains 13 residues. V lost 5 bases to trimming and J lost 3 bases; unmatched junction nucleotides: 6. Germline V gene lookup returns CDR1 DFQATT and CDR2 SNEGSKA (reference sequence). CDR3 amino acids: CSAHWGTKETQYF. CDR3 DNA: TGCAGTGCTCATTGGGGGACTAAAGAGACCCAGTACTTC.

This clonotype was seen a handful of times. The chain couples TRBV11-1 to TRBJ2-3, with D perhaps matching TRBD2 (6 bases). The germline gives CDR1 SGHAT, CDR2 FQDESV (reference sequence). Trimming pared 1 base from V and 2 bases from J, leaving 10 bases between. The CDR3 covers 15 residues. In nucleotides, the CDR3 is TGTGCCAGCAGCTTAGGTTCGGGAGTCACAGATACGCAGTATTTT. Amino acid sequence: CASSLGSGVTDTQYF.

This clonotype was picked up a small number of times. CDR3 nucleotides: TGTGCCAGTAGTATCTCGTTGTACCAAGAGACCCAGTACTTC. Its protein is CASSISLYQETQYF. The V gene is TRBV19, the J gene TRBJ2-5; D not resolved. V was trimmed by 3 bases and J by 0 bases, leaving 8 bases between them. The CDR3 runs 14 residues. Germline CDR1 is LNHDA and CDR2 is SQIVND (reference sequence).

This clonotype appeared a few times. This chain joins TRBV7-9 and TRBJ1-3, with D unresolved. The CDR3 has 15 amino acids. Germline V CDR1 and CDR2: SEHNR, FQNEAQ (reference sequence). V dropped 3 bases and J dropped 0 bases, with 9 bases sitting between them. The CDR3 region is CASSFSKPSGNTIYF. For the CDR3, the DNA is TGTGCCAGCAGCTTTTCGAAGCCCTCTGGAAACACCATATATTTT.

The sample holds many counts of this clonotype. The chain recombines TRBV7-9 with TRBJ2-5; D is possibly TRBD1 (5 bases). Germline lookup yields CDR1 SEHNR and CDR2 FQNEAQ (reference sequence). Between the trimmed V and J ends, which lost 4 bases and 4 bases, there was a span of 10 bases. The CDR3 contains 13 residues. CDR3 sequence reads: CASSSRGPETQYF. The CDR3, as DNA: TGTGCCAGCAGCTCTAGGGGTCCAGAGACCCAGTACTTC.

The chain carries TRBV5-1 and TRBJ1-5; TRBD1 matches at 7 bases. Germline loops: CDR1 SGHRS, CDR2 YFSETQ. This CDR3 comprises 16 residues. V shed 7 bases, J shed 0 bases, and the junction held 10 bases outside the gene matches. CDR3 DNA: TGCGCCAGCCGAGAGGGGGCGGCCGATAGCAATCAGCCCCAGCATTTT. It codes for CASREGAADSNQPQHF.

The CDR3 coding sequence is TGTGCCAGCAGTTTATCGCTAGCGGGTTCCTACGAGCAGTACTTC. Its translation: CASSLSLAGSYEQYF. The chain couples TRBV27 to TRBJ2-7; 8 nucleotides align to TRBD2. Trimming took 0 bases from V and 1 from J; bases not matched to a gene: 2. Germline CDR1 MNHEY, CDR2 SMNVEV (reference sequence). CDR3 length: 15 amino acids.

The chain couples TRBV5-5 to TRBJ2-7; TRBD1 is a possible D gene (6 bases). CDR3 length equals 12 residues. Per germline, CDR1 SGHKS and CDR2 YYEKEE (reference sequence). The V end lost 4 bases, the J end lost 3 bases, and 8 bases lay between the germline ends. The CDR3 DNA sequence: TGTGCCAGCAGCGTGGACAGCTACGAGCAGTACTTC. Protein: CASSVDSYEQYF.

This chain links TRBV21-1 with TRBJ1-1; TRBD1 was called by the table and not checked on the DNA. TRBV21-1 is classified as a pseudogene. The length of the CDR3 is 15 residues. Here the CDR3 reads CASSDPQGANTEAFF. As DNA, the CDR3 is TGTGCCAGCAGCGACCCACAGGGGGCTAACACTGAAGCTTTCTTT.

This clonotype was counted only a few times. This chain links TRBV27 with TRBJ2-7, with D uncertain. With 6 bases removed from V and 2 bases from J, the gap between germline ends came to 17 bases. The CDR3 covers 15 residues. CDR1 MNHEY and CDR2 SMNVEV come from the germline V gene (reference sequence). The CDR3 DNA sequence: TGTGCCAGCAGATCAAACCTCAGGTACACCTACGAGCAGTACTTC. Its translation is CASRSNLRYTYEQYF.

This clonotype was detected a few times. The gene calls are TRBV4-1 and TRBJ2-7; D possibly corresponds to TRBD2 (8 bases). This CDR3 comprises 15 residues. Germline V gene sequence: CDR1 MGHRA, CDR2 YSYEKL. The ends were cut back, 4 bases at V and 2 bases at J, with 15 bases in the middle. The CDR3 sequence: CASSPGGGYAYEQYF. The CDR3 bases are TGCGCCAGCAGCCCGGGAGGGGGCTATGCCTACGAGCAGTACTTC.

This clonotype was detected a few times. The genes are TRBV6-1 and TRBJ1-5; 9 bases agree with TRBD1. This CDR3 contains 17 residues. The ends lost 6 bases at V and 0 bases at J; junction bases unmatched: 9. Germline V lookup: CDR1 MNHNS, CDR2 SASEGT. The CDR3 DNA sequence: TGTGCCAGCAGGGGGACAGGGAGCATAAATAGCAATCAGCCCCAGCATTTT. Amino acid sequence: CASRGTGSINSNQPQHF.

The table lists this clonotype with a few counts. The chain has TRBV27 and TRBJ1-5, with D possibly being TRBD1 (5 bases). Trimming took 6 bases from V and 5 from J, leaving 11 bases between them. CDR1 MNHEY and CDR2 SMNVEV come from the germline V gene (reference sequence). CDR3 size: 13 residues. In DNA, the CDR3 is TGTGCCAGCAGGCCGGACACCTATCAGCCCCAGCATTTT. This translates into CASRPDTYQPQHF.

The chain combines TRBV30 with TRBJ2-3, with D hard to call. This CDR3 is 11 amino acids long. The germline CDR1 and CDR2 sequences are GTSNPN and SVGIG (reference sequence). V was pared by 5 bases and J by 4 bases, with 7 bases between. The DNA of the CDR3 is TGTGCCTGGGAAGAGGCAGATACGCAGTATTTT. Protein sequence: CAWEEADTQYF.

The rearrangement links TRBV14 to TRBJ1-6; unclear D gene. The germline CDR1 and CDR2 sequences are SGHDN and FVKESK. The CDR3 is 16 residues long. V was shortened by 0 bases and J by 0 bases, with 6 bases between the two germline ends. This CDR3 reads CASSQEWNSYNSPLHF. In nucleotides, the CDR3 is TGTGCCAGCAGCCAAGAGTGGAACTCCTATAATTCACCCCTCCACTTT.

This clonotype has only a few counts. J is TRBJ1-3 and V is TRBV13; unclear D gene. V lost 3 bases and J lost 1, with 19 bases in between. Germline CDR1 PRHDT, CDR2 FYEKMQ (reference sequence). CDR3 length: 18 residues. The DNA of the CDR3 is TGTGCCAGCAGCTTTGCTTATGCTCTGTCGGAATCTGGAAACACCATATATTTT. Protein: CASSFAYALSESGNTIYF.

This clonotype has just a few counts. V gene TRBV20-1 combines with J gene TRBJ2-7; no definite D call. Germline lookup yields CDR1 DFQATT and CDR2 SNEGSKA (reference sequence). Trimming took 1 base from V and 6 from J, leaving 10 bases between them. CDR3 length: 12 amino acids. The CDR3 sequence: CSARAFMGEQYF. Written as DNA, the CDR3 is TGCAGTGCTAGAGCGTTCATGGGCGAGCAGTACTTC.

This clonotype was counted between two and nine times. The V call is TRBV6-6, the J call TRBJ2-7; TRBD2 matches 8 bases. Per germline, CDR1 MNHNY and CDR2 SVGAGI (reference sequence). This CDR3 contains 16 residues. The V gene end was trimmed by 7 bases and the J gene end by 1 base; junction bases not matched to a gene: 12. For the CDR3, the DNA is TGTGCCAGCACCGGGGGTCTCCAGCGGGGGTCCTACGAGCAGTACTTC. Amino acid sequence: CASTGGLQRGSYEQYF.

At least ten counts were recorded for this clonotype. V and J are TRBV11-1 and TRBJ2-1; TRBD1 or TRBD2 may be the D gene (6 bases each). Per the germline V gene, CDR1 is SGHAT and CDR2 is FQDESV (reference sequence). This CDR3 has 13 amino acids. The V gene lost 5 bases and the J gene lost 5 bases, with 10 bases spanning the gap. For the CDR3, the DNA is TGTGCCAGCAGCCGAAGGGGGGACAATGAGCAGTTCTTC. Protein: CASSRRGDNEQFF.

The rearrangement joins TRBV7-9 to TRBJ1-1, with unresolved D. Germline V lookup: CDR1 SEHNR, CDR2 FQNEAQ (reference sequence). CDR3 length equals 12 residues. V lost 1 base to trimming and J lost 5 bases, with 5 bases between them. The CDR3 region has the DNA TGTGCCAGCAGCTTAGGGGAGACTGAAGCTTTCTTT. This sequence encodes CASSLGETEAFF.